Presented here are 17 T cell receptor beta chains from one specimen sequenced in a study of blood T cell repertoires in COVID-19. Profiled with immunoSEQ multiplex PCR; TCRdb holds only in-frame clones, not every one. The repertoire holds 190,000 or so clones, with 87% as singletons. Sequenced material: peripheral blood. These receptors came from a man between 60 and 75 years old who had recovered from COVID-19.

This chain connects TRBV11-1 to TRBJ2-6, with TRBD1 matching 11 bases. This CDR3 comprises 15 residues. V gave up 6 bases and J gave up 4 bases; unmatched junction bases: 2. Germline CDR1 is SGHAT and CDR2 is FQDESV (reference sequence). This CDR3 reads CASSGQGAGANVLTF. The CDR3 DNA reads TGTGCCAGCAGTGGACAGGGGGCAGGGGCCAACGTCCTGACTTTC.

The chain joins TRBV12-3 or TRBV12-4 to TRBJ2-2; 7 nucleotides match TRBD2. CDR3 length: 13 amino acids. Trimming removed 7 bases from V and 4 bases from J; junction bases left unmatched: 3. CDR3 nucleotide sequence: TGTGCCAGCAAGCCGGGGGGCACCGGGGAGCTGTTTTTT. Amino acids: CASKPGGTGELFF.

The V gene is TRBV19, the J gene TRBJ2-3; 9 positions match TRBD1. Germline trimming cut 6 bases from V and 2 bases from J; bases unmatched to any gene: 9. Germline V CDR1 and CDR2: LNHDA, SQIVND (reference sequence). The CDR3 sequence is 16 residues long. The CDR3 loop is CASSTGDRASTDTQYF. The CDR3 DNA reads as TGTGCCAGTAGCACGGGGGACAGGGCGTCCACAGATACGCAGTATTTT. Complete variable domain (other parts from reference TRBV19 and TRBJ2-3): DGGITQSPKYLFRKEGQNVTLSCEQNLNHDAMYWYRQDPGQGLRLIYYSQIVNDFQKGDIAEGYSVSREKKESFPLTVTSAQKNPTAFYLCASSTGDRASTDTQYFGPGTRLTVL.

V is TRBV3-1 (or the pseudogene TRBV3-2) and J is TRBJ1-2; TRBD1 is a possible D gene (6 bases). Trimming took off 0 bases at V and 8 bases at J, with 10 bases between the two ends. Looked up from germline, CDR1 is LGHDT and CDR2 is YNNKEL (reference sequence). The CDR3 covers 13 residues. The CDR3 sequence: CASSQDPGVGYTF. The CDR3 bases are TGTGCCAGCAGCCAAGACCCAGGGGTAGGCTACACCTTC.

This clone appeared a few times. The rearrangement uses TRBV24-1 and TRBJ2-7; 7 nucleotides line up with TRBD2. With V trimmed by 10 bases and J by 3 bases, 14 bases remained unmatched. Germline V gives CDR1 KGHDR, CDR2 SFDVKD. The CDR3 totals 15 residues. The CDR3 DNA reads as TGTGCCACTTCTAAACCGGGGGGAACCGTCTACGAGCAGTACTTC. The encoded protein is CATSKPGGTVYEQYF.

The CDR3 DNA sequence: TGCGCCAGCAGCTTGGGGACAGGGCATATGAACACTGAAGCTTTCTTT. Amino acid sequence: CASSLGTGHMNTEAFF. The chain is built from TRBV5-1 and TRBJ1-1, with TRBD1 identical over 8 bases. This CDR3 comprises 16 residues. Germline CDR1 and CDR2: SGHRS and YFSETQ. The V segment lost 0 bases and the J segment 0 bases; nucleotides outside the gene matches: 4.

The chain carries TRBV5-6 and TRBJ1-2; possible D gene TRBD1, 5 bases. This CDR3 has 13 residues. Germline V gene data show CDR1 as SGHDT and CDR2 as YYEEEE. Trimming took 4 bases from V and 2 from J, leaving 9 bases between them. CDR3 sequence reads: CASSGRGNYGYTF. The CDR3 DNA is TGTGCCAGCAGCGGTCGGGGGAACTATGGCTACACCTTC.

This chain uses TRBV5-1 with TRBJ1-6; 7 bases are a match to TRBD1. In germline, CDR1 is SGHRS, CDR2 YFSETQ. The CDR3 has 16 amino acids. The V gene end was trimmed by 5 bases and the J gene end by 10 bases; junction bases not matched to a gene: 15. The CDR3 coding sequence is TGCGCCAGCAGACCCGAACCGGGACAGCCTTGGTCACCCCTCCACTTT. The encoded protein is CASRPEPGQPWSPLHF.

The chain has TRBV7-2 and TRBJ1-2; 9 nucleotides align to TRBD1. J gave up 4 bases and V 4 bases, and 7 bases lay outside the gene matches. This CDR3 is 15 amino acids long. Germline V CDR1 and CDR2: SGHTA, FQGNSA. The CDR3 nucleotides read TGTGCCAGCAGCTCCCGGGGACAGGGAAGCTATGGCTACACCTTC. It codes for CASSSRGQGSYGYTF.

The sample holds one count of this clone. The chain employs TRBV24-1 and TRBJ2-3, with 8 bases fitting TRBD1. The CDR3 totals 17 residues. From germline, CDR1 is KGHDR and CDR2 SFDVKD. The V gene end was trimmed by 4 bases and the J gene end by 4 bases; junction bases not matched to a gene: 12. CDR3 region: CATSDVNGQGGADTQYF. CDR3 bases: TGTGCCACCAGTGACGTCAACGGACAGGGAGGTGCAGATACGCAGTATTTT.

The chain links TRBV9 to TRBJ1-1; D remains ambiguous. Trimming took 2 bases from V and 4 from J, leaving 12 bases between them. There are 14 residues in the CDR3. Germline V CDR1 and CDR2: SGDLS, YYNGEE. CDR3 sequence: CASSVVGDGTEAFF. CDR3 coding DNA: TGTGCCAGCAGCGTCGTGGGCGATGGCACTGAAGCTTTCTTT.

V and J are TRBV3-1 (or the pseudogene TRBV3-2) and TRBJ1-1; perhaps TRBD1 as D (5 bases). The germline V gene has CDR1 LGHDT and CDR2 YNNKEL (reference sequence). The germline V and J ends were trimmed by 5 bases and 3 bases, with 19 bases remaining between them. CDR3 size: 16 residues. This chain's CDR3 is CASSYTRGIADTEAFF. Written as DNA, the CDR3 is TGTGCCAGCAGCTATACCCGGGGGATCGCGGACACTGAAGCTTTCTTT.

The rearrangement links TRBV5-1 to TRBJ1-4, with 8 bases aligning to TRBD1. The length of the CDR3 is 16 residues. Germline loops: CDR1 SGHRS, CDR2 YFSETQ. J was trimmed by 5 bases and V by 0 bases; bases with no gene match: 6. The CDR3 sequence: CASSLGGQVGNEKLFF. The CDR3 DNA follows: TGCGCCAGCAGCTTGGGGGGACAGGTGGGAAATGAAAAACTGTTTTTT.

CDR3 protein: CASSRTGLEQYF. The CDR3 DNA reads as TGTGCCAGCAGTCGGACAGGGCTCGAGCAGTACTTC. The J gene is TRBJ2-7, the V gene TRBV6-5; 8 bases match TRBD1. Unmatched junction bases numbered 3, after V lost 5 bases and J lost 6 bases. The CDR3 is 12 residues long. Germline CDR1 reads MNHEY; CDR2 reads SVGAGI.

DNA of the CDR3: TGTGCCAGTAATCCTGGACTAGCGGGGGCAGTGGATGAGCAGTTCTTC. As protein: CASNPGLAGAVDEQFF. The chain links TRBV19 to TRBJ2-1, with 13 bases that match TRBD2. This CDR3 is 16 amino acids long. Germline CDR1 is LNHDA and CDR2 is SQIVND (reference sequence). V trimming: 7 bases; J trimming: 8 bases; junction bases outside the gene matches: 11.

The chain joins TRBV9 to TRBJ1-1; 7 bases fit TRBD1. The V and J ends lost 4 bases and 4 bases, in that order; junction bases with no gene match: 4. Germline V gives CDR1 SGDLS, CDR2 YYNGEE. The CDR3 has 13 residues. CDR3: CASSTTGATEAFF. CDR3 DNA: TGTGCCAGCAGCACAACAGGGGCCACTGAAGCTTTCTTT.

The gene calls are TRBV7-9 and TRBJ1-1; 7 bases agree with TRBD1. Unmatched junction bases numbered 6, after V lost 5 bases and J lost 6 bases. Per the germline V gene, CDR1 is SEHNR and CDR2 is FQNEAQ (reference sequence). The CDR3 has 13 residues. The DNA for the CDR3 is TGTGCCAGCAGCCCCGGGACAGAACCTGAAGCTTTCTTT. Encoded protein: CASSPGTEPEAFF. Full variable domain (rest looked up from reference TRBV7-9 and TRBJ1-1): DTGVSQNPRHKITKRGQNVTFRCDPISEHNRLYWYRQTLGQGPEFLTYFQNEAQLEKSRLLSDRFSAERPKGSFSTLEIQRTEQGDSAMYLCASSPGTEPEAFFGQGTRLTVV.